This entry lists 6 T cell receptor beta chains sequenced from one sample in a study of shared clonotypes between healthy human individuals. Produced via immunoSEQ multiplex PCR; TCRdb's table is partial and in-frame only. The data contain roughly 2.4 million clones, around 95% of them seen just once; the ten biggest clones take up approximately 0.13%. The specimen was naive CD4+ T cells sorted from blood. Sample subset: CD45RA+ positively selected. The receptor set was obtained from a man aged 18 to 29 in good health.

This clone showed up just once. The gene calls are TRBV19 and TRBJ2-7; TRBD1 agrees at 7 bases. J was trimmed by 1 base and V by 0 bases; bases with no gene match: 3. Per germline, CDR1 LNHDA and CDR2 SQIVND (reference sequence). CDR3 length: 15 residues. CDR3 in amino acids: CASSIEVGQSYEQYF. DNA of the CDR3: TGTGCCAGTAGTATAGAGGTGGGACAGTCCTACGAGCAGTACTTC.

This rearrangement joins TRBV7-2 to TRBJ2-1; TRBD2 agrees at 15 bases. V shed 4 bases and J 10 bases; nucleotides not matched to a gene: 5. The CDR3 is 15 amino acids. Germline V gene lookup returns CDR1 SGHTA and CDR2 FQGNSA. The CDR3 loop is CASSSGTSGRREQFF. The CDR3 DNA is TGTGCCAGCAGCTCAGGGACTAGCGGGAGGAGGGAGCAGTTCTTC.

The chain carries TRBV10-3 and TRBJ1-1; no clear D. Germline V gives CDR1 ENHRY, CDR2 SYGVKD. There are 14 residues in the CDR3. Trimming took off 6 bases at V and 0 bases at J, with 11 bases between the two ends. The CDR3 spells CAIREGRLNTEAFF. The CDR3 bases are TGTGCCATCAGGGAAGGGAGATTGAACACTGAAGCTTTCTTT.

V gene TRBV4-3 combines with J gene TRBJ2-3; D is ambiguous. Germline CDR1 reads LGHNA; CDR2 reads YSLEER. CDR3 length: 14 residues. V lost 1 base to trimming and J lost 4 bases, with 9 bases between them. Here the CDR3 reads CASSQVQSPDTQYF. The DNA of the CDR3 is TGCGCCAGCAGCCAAGTCCAATCCCCAGATACGCAGTATTTT.

The genes are TRBV7-3 and TRBJ1-1; D is uncertain. The ends were cut back, 6 bases at V and 1 base at J, with 6 bases in the middle. The CDR3 has 12 residues. CDR1 and CDR2 (germline): SGHTA, FQGTGA. The DNA of the CDR3 is TGTGCCAGCAGTAACCCGAACACTGAAGCTTTCTTT. Amino acids: CASSNPNTEAFF.

The gene calls are TRBV2 and TRBJ2-5, with 9 bases aligning to TRBD2. This CDR3 comprises 14 residues. J lost 4 bases, V lost 4 bases, and 4 bases had no gene match. Looked up from germline, CDR1 is SNHLY and CDR2 is FYNNEI. CDR3 loop: CASSGAGGRETQYF. In nucleotides, the CDR3 is TGTGCCAGCAGTGGGGCGGGAGGGAGAGAGACCCAGTACTTC.